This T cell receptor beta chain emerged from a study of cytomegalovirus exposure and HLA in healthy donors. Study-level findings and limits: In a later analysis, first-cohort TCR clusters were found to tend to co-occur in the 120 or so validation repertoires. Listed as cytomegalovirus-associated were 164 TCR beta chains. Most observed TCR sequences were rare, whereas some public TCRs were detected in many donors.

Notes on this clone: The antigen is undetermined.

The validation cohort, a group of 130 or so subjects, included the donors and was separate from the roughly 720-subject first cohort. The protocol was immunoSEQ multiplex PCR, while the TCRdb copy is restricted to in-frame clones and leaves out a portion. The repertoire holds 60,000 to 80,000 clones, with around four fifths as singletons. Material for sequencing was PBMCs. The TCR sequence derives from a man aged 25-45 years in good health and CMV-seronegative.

CDR3 in amino acids: CASSFRSGINNEQFF. Here the CDR3 DNA reads TGTGCCAGCAGCTTCAGGTCAGGAATCAACAATGAGCAGTTCTTC. The chain couples TRBV7-2 to TRBJ2-1; D not resolved. V lost 3 bases, J lost 5 bases, and 14 bases lay in between. The germline V gene has CDR1 SGHTA and CDR2 FQGNSA. The length of the CDR3 is 15 residues.